The entry below gives a single TCR beta chain sequence along with its context. Its specificity is unknown. The sample contains more than one DNA sequence encoding this CDR3. This CDR3 comprises 14 residues. Germline CDR1 reads LNHDA; CDR2 reads SQIVND (reference sequence). Germline trimming cut 6 bases from V and 4 bases from J; bases unmatched to any gene: 5. The sample comes from a study of cytomegalovirus exposure and HLA in healthy donors. Overall study findings and caveats: The investigators catalogued some 150 TCR beta chains as cytomegalovirus-associated.

Researchers ran the PCR with 60 Vbeta and 13 Jbeta primers. Sequencing was performed with immunoSEQ multiplex PCR; in TCRdb, only in-frame clones are kept and a portion is missing. The sample table includes around 200,000 clones. V is TRBV19 and J is TRBJ1-5; TRBD1 aligns across 8 bases. The sample was PBMCs. This receptor was taken from a woman aged 30 to 39 in good health and CMV-seropositive. The CDR3 region is CASSDRGGNQPQHF. The CDR3 nucleotides read TGTGCCAGTAGCGACAGGGGTGGGAATCAGCCCCAGCATTTT.